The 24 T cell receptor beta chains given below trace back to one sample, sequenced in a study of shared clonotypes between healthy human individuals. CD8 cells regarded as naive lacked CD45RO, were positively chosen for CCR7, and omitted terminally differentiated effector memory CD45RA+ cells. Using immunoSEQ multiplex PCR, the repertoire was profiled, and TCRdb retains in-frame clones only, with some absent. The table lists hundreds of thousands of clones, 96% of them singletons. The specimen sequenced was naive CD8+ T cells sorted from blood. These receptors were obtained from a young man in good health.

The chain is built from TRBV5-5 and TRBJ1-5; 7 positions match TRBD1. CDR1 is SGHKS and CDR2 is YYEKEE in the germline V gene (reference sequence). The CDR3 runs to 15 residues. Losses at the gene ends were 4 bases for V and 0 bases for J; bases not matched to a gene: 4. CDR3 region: CASSPGQYSNQPQHF. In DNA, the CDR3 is TGTGCCAGCAGCCCGGGACAGTATAGCAATCAGCCCCAGCATTTT.

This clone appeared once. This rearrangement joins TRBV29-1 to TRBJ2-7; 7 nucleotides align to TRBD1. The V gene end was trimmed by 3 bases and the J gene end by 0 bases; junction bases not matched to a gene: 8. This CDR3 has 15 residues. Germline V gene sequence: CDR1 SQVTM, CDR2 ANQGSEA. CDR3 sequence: CSVDRQGASSYEQYF. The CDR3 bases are TGCAGCGTTGATCGACAGGGTGCTAGCTCCTACGAGCAGTACTTC.

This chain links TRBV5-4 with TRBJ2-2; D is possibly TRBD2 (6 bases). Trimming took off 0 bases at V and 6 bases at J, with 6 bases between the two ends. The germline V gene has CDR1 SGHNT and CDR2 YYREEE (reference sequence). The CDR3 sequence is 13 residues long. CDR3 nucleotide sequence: TGTGCCAGCAGCTTGGGACTAGCCGGGGAGCTGTTTTTT. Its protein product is CASSLGLAGELFF.

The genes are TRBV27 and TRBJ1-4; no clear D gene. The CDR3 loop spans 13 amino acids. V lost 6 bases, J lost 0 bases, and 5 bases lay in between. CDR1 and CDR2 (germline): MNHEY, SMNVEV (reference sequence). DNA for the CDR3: TGTGCCAGCAGCTCCACAACTAATGAAAAACTGTTTTTT. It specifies CASSSTTNEKLFF.

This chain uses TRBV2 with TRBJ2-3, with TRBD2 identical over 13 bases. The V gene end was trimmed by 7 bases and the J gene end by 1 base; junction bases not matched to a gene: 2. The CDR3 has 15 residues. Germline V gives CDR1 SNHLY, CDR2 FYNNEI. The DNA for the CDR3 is TGTGCCAGCATGGGGACTAGCGGGGGCACAGATACGCAGTATTTT. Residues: CASMGTSGGTDTQYF.

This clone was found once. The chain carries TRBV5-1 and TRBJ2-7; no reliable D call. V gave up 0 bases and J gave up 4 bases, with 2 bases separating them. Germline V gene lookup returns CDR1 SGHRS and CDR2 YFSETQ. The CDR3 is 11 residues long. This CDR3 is CASSLEYEQYF. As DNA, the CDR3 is TGCGCCAGCAGCTTGGAGTACGAGCAGTACTTC. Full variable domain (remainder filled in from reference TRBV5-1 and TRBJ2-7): KAGVTQTPRYLIKTRGQQVTLSCSPISGHRSVSWYQQTPGQGLQFLFEYFSETQRNKGNFPGRFSGRQFSNSRSEMNVSTLELGDSALYLCASSLEYEQYFGPGTRLTVT.

The CDR3 region is CASSLQQGRADTQYF. The CDR3 nucleotides read TGTGCCAGCAGCTTACAACAGGGAAGGGCAGATACGCAGTATTTT. This sequence joins TRBV5-4 and TRBJ2-3; the D gene is possibly TRBD1 (6 bases). CDR1 SGHNT and CDR2 YYREEE come from the germline V gene (reference sequence). Trimming shortened V by 2 bases and J by 4 bases, and 14 bases separated the two germline ends. The CDR3 consists of 15 residues.

The CDR3 protein is CASSVGRENTGELFF. The DNA of the CDR3 is TGTGCCAGCAGCGTTGGCCGGGAGAATACCGGGGAGCTGTTTTTT. The J gene is TRBJ2-2, the V gene TRBV9, with D possibly TRBD2 on 6 matching bases. Germline V gene lookup returns CDR1 SGDLS and CDR2 YYNGEE. This CDR3 comprises 15 residues. Trimming shortened V by 2 bases and J by 5 bases, and 13 bases separated the two germline ends.

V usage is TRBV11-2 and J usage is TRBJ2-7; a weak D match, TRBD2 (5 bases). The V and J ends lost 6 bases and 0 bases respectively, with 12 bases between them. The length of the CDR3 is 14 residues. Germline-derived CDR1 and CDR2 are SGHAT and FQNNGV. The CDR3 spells CASSAGLASYEQYF. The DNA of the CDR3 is TGTGCCAGCAGTGCCGGACTGGCCTCCTACGAGCAGTACTTC.

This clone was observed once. The CDR3: CASSPQTGKSSGANVLTF. In DNA form, the CDR3 reads TGTGCCAGCAGCCCGCAGACAGGGAAGAGCTCTGGGGCCAACGTCCTGACTTTC. This sequence joins TRBV7-9 and TRBJ2-6; TRBD1 matches 7 bases. Trimming at V came to 5 bases and at J to 0 bases, leaving 10 bases not matched to a gene. This CDR3 spans 18 amino acids. Germline V gene lookup returns CDR1 SEHNR and CDR2 FQNEAQ (reference sequence).

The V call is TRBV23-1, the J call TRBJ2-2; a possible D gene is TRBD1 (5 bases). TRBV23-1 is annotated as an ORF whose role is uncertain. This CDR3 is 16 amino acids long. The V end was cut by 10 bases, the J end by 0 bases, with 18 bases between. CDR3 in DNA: TGCGCCACAGAGGAAATTGACAGATCGAACACCGGGGAGCTGTTTTTT. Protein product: CATEEIDRSNTGELFF.

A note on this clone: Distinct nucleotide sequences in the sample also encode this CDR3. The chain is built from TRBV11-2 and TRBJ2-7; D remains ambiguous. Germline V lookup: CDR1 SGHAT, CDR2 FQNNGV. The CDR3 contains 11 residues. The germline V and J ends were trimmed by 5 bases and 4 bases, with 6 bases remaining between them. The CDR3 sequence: CASSPAYEQYF. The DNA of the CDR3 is TGTGCCAGCAGCCCGGCTTACGAGCAGTACTTC.

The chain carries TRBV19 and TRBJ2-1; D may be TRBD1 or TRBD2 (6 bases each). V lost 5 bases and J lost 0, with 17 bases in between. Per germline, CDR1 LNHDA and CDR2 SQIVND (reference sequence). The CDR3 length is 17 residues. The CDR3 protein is CASSYSGAGLSYNEQFF. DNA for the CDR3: TGTGCCAGTAGTTACTCGGGGGCAGGGCTCTCCTACAATGAGCAGTTCTTC. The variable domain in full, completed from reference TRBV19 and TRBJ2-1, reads DGGITQSPKYLFRKEGQNVTLSCEQNLNHDAMYWYRQDPGQGLRLIYYSQIVNDFQKGDIAEGYSVSREKKESFPLTVTSAQKNPTAFYLCASSYSGAGLSYNEQFFGPGTRLTVL.

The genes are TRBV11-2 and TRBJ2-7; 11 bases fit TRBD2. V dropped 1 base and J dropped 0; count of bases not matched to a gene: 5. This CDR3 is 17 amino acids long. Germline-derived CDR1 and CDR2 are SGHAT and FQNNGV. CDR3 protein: CASSLAPGLADSYEQYF. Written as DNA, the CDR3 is TGTGCCAGCAGCTTAGCTCCGGGACTAGCGGACTCCTACGAGCAGTACTTC.

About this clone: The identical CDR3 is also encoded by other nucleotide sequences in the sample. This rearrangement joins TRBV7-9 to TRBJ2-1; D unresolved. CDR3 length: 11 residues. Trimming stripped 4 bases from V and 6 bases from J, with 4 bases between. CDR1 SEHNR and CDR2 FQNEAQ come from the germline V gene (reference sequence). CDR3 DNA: TGTGCCAGCAGCTCGACCAATGAGCAGTTCTTC. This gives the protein CASSSTNEQFF.

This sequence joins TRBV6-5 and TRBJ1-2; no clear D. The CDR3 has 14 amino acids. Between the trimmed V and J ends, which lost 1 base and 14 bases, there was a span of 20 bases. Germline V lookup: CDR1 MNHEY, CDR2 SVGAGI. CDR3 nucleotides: TGTGCCAGCAGTTACTATCTAGGAGCAGGCCACCAAACCTTC. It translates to CASSYYLGAGHQTF.

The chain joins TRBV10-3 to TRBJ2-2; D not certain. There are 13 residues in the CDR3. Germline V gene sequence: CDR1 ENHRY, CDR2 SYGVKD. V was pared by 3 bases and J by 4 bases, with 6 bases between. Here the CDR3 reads CAISDDGTGELFF. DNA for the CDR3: TGTGCCATCAGTGACGACGGCACCGGGGAGCTGTTTTTT.

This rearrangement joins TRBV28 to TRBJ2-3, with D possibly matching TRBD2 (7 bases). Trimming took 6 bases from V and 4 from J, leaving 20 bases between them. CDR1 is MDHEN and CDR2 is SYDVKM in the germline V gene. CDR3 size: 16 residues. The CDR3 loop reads CASSNVGGRAPDTQYF. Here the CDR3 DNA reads TGTGCCAGCAGCAACGTAGGGGGGAGGGCCCCAGATACGCAGTATTTT.

Written as DNA, the CDR3 is TGTGCCAGCAGTTTAGGGAACTACAATGAGCAGTTCTTC. It specifies CASSLGNYNEQFF. The genes are TRBV27 and TRBJ2-1; D not resolved. V lost 2 bases to trimming and J lost 3 bases, with 5 bases between them. The CDR3 loop spans 13 amino acids. Germline-derived CDR1 and CDR2 are MNHEY and SMNVEV (reference sequence).

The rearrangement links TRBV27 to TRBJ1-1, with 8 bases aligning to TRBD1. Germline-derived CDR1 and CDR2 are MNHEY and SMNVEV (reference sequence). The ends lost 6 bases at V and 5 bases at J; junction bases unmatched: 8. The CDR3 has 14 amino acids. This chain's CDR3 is CASSYGTGGTEAFF. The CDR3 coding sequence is TGTGCCAGCAGCTATGGGACAGGAGGGACTGAAGCTTTCTTT.

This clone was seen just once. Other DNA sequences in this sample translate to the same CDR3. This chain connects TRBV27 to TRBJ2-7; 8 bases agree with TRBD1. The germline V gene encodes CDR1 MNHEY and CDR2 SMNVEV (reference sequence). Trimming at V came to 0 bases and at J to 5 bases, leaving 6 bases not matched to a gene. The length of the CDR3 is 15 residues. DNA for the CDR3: TGTGCCAGCAGTTTATCTCGGACAGGGTTGGACGAGCAGTACTTC. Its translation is CASSLSRTGLDEQYF.

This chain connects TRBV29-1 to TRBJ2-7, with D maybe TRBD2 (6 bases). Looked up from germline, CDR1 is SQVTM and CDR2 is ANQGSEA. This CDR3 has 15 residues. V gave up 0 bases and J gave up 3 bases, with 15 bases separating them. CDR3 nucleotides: TGCAGCGTTGAAGAAGTCGGGAGTGAGAGCTACGAGCAGTACTTC. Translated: CSVEEVGSESYEQYF.

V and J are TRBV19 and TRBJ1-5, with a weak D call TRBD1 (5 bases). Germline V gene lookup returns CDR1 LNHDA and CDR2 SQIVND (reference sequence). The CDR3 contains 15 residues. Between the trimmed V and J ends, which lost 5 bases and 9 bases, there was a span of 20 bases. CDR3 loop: CASSARDGLYRPQHF. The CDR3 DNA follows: TGTGCCAGTAGTGCCCGGGACGGCCTATATCGGCCCCAGCATTTT. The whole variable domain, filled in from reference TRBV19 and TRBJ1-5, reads DGGITQSPKYLFRKEGQNVTLSCEQNLNHDAMYWYRQDPGQGLRLIYYSQIVNDFQKGDIAEGYSVSREKKESFPLTVTSAQKNPTAFYLCASSARDGLYRPQHFGDGTRLSIL.

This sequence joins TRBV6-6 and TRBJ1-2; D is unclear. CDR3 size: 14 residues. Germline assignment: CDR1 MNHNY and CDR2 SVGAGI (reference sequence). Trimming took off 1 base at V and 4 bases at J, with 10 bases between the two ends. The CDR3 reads CASSYYSSTYGYTF. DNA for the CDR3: TGTGCCAGCAGTTACTATTCTTCAACCTATGGCTACACCTTC.